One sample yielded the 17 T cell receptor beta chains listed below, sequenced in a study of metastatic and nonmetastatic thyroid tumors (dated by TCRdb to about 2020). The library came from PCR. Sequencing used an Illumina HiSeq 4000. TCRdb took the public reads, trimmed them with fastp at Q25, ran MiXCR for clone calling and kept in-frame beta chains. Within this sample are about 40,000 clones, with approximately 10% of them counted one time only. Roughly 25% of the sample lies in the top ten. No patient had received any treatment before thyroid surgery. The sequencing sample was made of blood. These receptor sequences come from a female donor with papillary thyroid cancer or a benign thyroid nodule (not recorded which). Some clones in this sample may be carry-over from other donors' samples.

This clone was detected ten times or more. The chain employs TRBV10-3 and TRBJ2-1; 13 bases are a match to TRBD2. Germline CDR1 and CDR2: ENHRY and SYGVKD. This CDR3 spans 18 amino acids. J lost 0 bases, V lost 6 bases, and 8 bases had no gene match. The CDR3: CAIRMRTSGRGSYNEQFF. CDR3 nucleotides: TGTGCCATCAGGATGAGGACTAGCGGGAGAGGCTCCTACAATGAGCAGTTCTTC.

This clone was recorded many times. The CDR3 here is CASTGGAGVNEQYF. CDR3 coding DNA: TGTGCCAGCACCGGAGGAGCGGGAGTCAACGAGCAGTACTTC. V is TRBV6-1 and J is TRBJ2-7; 8 bases are shared with TRBD2. The CDR3 loop spans 14 amino acids. Germline V gene sequence: CDR1 MNHNS, CDR2 SASEGT. The trim removed 7 bases at V and 5 bases at J, leaving 10 bases unmatched.

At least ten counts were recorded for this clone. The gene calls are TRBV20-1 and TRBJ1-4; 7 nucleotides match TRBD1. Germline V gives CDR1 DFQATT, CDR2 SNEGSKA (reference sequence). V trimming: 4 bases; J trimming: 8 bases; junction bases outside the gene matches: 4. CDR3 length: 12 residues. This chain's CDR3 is CSATGGREKLFF. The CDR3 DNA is TGCAGTGCTACAGGGGGGAGAGAAAAACTGTTTTTT.

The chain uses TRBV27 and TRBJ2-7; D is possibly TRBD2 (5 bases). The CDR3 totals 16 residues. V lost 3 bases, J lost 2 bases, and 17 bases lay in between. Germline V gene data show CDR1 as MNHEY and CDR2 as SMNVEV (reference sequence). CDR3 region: CASSFSGMASAYEQYF. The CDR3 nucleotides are TGTGCCAGCAGTTTCAGCGGTATGGCCTCGGCCTACGAGCAGTACTTC.

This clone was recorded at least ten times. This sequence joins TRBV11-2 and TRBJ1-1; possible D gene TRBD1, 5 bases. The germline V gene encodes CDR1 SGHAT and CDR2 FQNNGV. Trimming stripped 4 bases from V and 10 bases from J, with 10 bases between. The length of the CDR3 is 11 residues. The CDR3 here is CASSSGATAFF. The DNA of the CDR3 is TGTGCCAGCAGCTCCGGGGCCACAGCTTTCTTT.

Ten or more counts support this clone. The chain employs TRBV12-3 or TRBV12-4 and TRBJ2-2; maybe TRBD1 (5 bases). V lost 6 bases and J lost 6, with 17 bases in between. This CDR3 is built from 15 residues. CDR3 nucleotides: TGTGCCAGCAGCACCAGGGCGCCAGGACCCGGGGAGCTGTTTTTT. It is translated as CASSTRAPGPGELFF.

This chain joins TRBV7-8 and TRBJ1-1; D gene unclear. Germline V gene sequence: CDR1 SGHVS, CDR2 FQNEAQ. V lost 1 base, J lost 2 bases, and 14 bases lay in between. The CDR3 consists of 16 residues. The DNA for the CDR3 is TGTGCCAGCAGCTTAGAGGAGGCAGATCGAAACACTGAAGCTTTCTTT. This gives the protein CASSLEEADRNTEAFF.

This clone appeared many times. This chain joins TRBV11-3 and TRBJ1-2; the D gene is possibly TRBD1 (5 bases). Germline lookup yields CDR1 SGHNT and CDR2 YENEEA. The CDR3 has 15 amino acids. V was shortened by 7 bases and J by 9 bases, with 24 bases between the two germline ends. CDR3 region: CASILGGKEGRRYTF. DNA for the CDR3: TGTGCCAGCATCTTGGGGGGGAAGGAGGGAAGGCGCTACACCTTC.

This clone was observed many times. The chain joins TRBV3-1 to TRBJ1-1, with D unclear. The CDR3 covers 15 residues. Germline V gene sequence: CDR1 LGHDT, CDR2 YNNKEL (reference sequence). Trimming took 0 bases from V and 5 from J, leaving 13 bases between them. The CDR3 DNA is TGTGCCAGCAGCCAAGATCCCACCGGGAGGACTGAAGCTTTCTTT. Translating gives CASSQDPTGRTEAFF.

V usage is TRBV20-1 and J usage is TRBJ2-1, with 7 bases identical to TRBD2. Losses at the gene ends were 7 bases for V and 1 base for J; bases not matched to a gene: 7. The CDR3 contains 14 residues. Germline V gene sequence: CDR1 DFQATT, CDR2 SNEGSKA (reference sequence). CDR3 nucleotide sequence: TGCAGTGGACTAGGCGGGAGTTCCTACAATGAGCAGTTCTTC. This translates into CSGLGGSSYNEQFF.

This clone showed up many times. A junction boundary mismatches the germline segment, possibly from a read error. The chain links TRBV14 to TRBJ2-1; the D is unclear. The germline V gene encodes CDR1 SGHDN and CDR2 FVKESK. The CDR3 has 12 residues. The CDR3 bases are TGTGCCAGCAGCCAACTCACCCGGGCCCCGCTGTTC. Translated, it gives CASSQLTRAPLF.

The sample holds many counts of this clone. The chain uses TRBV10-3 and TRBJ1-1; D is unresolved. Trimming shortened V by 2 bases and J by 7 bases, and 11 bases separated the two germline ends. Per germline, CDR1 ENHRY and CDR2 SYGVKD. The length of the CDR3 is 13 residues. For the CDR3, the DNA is TGTGCCATCAGTGAGAATCGCGCCGTTGAAGCTTTCTTT. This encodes CAISENRAVEAFF.

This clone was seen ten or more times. CDR3 loop: CATSDHARGSSYNEQFF. The CDR3 coding sequence is TGTGCCACCAGTGACCACGCTAGGGGGAGCTCCTACAATGAGCAGTTCTTC. The chain joins TRBV24-1 to TRBJ2-1, with D maybe TRBD1 (6 bases). V was shortened by 4 bases and J by 0 bases, with 15 bases between the two germline ends. The germline V gene has CDR1 KGHDR and CDR2 SFDVKD. CDR3 size: 17 residues.

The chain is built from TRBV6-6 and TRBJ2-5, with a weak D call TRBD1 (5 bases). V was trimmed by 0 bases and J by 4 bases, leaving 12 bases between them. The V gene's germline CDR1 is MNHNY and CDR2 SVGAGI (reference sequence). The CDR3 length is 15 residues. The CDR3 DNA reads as TGTGCCAGCAGTTACTCGTCAGGGCAGGGAGAGACCCAGTACTTC. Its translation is CASSYSSGQGETQYF.

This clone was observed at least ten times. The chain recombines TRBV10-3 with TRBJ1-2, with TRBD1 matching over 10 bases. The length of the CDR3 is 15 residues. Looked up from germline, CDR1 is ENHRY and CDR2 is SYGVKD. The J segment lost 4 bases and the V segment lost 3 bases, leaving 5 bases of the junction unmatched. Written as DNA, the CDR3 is TGTGCCATCAGTGATGGGACAGGGGATATCTATGGCTACACCTTC. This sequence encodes CAISDGTGDIYGYTF.

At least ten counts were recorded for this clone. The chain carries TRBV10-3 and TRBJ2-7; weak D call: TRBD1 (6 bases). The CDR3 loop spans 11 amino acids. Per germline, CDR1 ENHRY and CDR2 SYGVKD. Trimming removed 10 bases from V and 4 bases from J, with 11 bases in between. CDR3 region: CATGTGYEQYF. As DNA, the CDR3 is TGTGCCACCGGCACAGGGTACGAGCAGTACTTC.

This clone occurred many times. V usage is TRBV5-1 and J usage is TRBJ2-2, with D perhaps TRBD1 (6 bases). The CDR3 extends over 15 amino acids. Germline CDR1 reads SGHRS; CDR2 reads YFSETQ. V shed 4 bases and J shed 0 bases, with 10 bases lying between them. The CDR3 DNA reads TGCGCCAGCAGCCCCTACAGGGCGAACACCGGGGAGCTGTTTTTT. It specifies CASSPYRANTGELFF.